These 5 T cell receptor beta chains share one sample of origin, sequenced in a study of response to subunit inactivated influenza vaccine. TCRdb used MiXCR to reprocess the RT-PCR reads, holding one entry per CDR3 protein. The table includes some 500,000 distinct CDR3 sequences, about 25% detected once. The starting material was CD4+ T cells sorted from PBMCs, obtained around 5 days after vaccination. Receptors were obtained from a middle-aged man who received an inactivated influenza vaccine.

This clonotype has just one count. The chain has TRBV5-1 and TRBJ2-1; D is undetermined. CDR3 length equals 16 residues. Germline assignment: CDR1 SGHRS and CDR2 YFSETQ. V was shortened by 0 bases and J by 1 base, with 11 bases between the two germline ends. CDR3: CASSLESAVSYNEQFF. The CDR3 bases are TGCGCCAGCAGCTTGGAGTCGGCAGTATCCTACAATGAGCAGTTCTTC. Using reference TRBV5-1 and TRBJ2-1 for the parts outside the CDR3, the full variable domain is KAGVTQTPRYLIKTRGQQVTLSCSPISGHRSVSWYQQTPGQGLQFLFEYFSETQRNKGNFPGRFSGRQFSNSRSEMNVSTLELGDSALYLCASSLESAVSYNEQFFGPGTRLTVL.

This clonotype was seen only a few times. V usage is TRBV2 and J usage is TRBJ2-3, with 7 nucleotides matching TRBD2. CDR1 is SNHLY and CDR2 is FYNNEI in the germline V gene. The CDR3 runs to 16 residues. V trimming: 4 bases; J trimming: 0 bases; junction bases outside the gene matches: 7. The CDR3 is CASSGSGDRSTDTQYF. CDR3 bases: TGTGCCAGCAGTGGGAGCGGGGATCGTAGCACAGATACGCAGTATTTT.

J is TRBJ2-7 and V is TRBV7-2, with D unresolved. V lost 3 bases, J lost 7 bases, and 13 bases lay in between. There are 13 residues in the CDR3. Germline CDR1 reads SGHTA; CDR2 reads FQGNSA. The CDR3 DNA is TGTGCCAGCAGCTTCTCGGGCCCGCGGGAGCAGTACTTC. This gives the protein CASSFSGPREQYF. The variable domain in full, completed from reference TRBV7-2 and TRBJ2-7, reads GAGVSQSPSNKVTEKGKDVELRCDPISGHTALYWYRQSLGQGLEFLIYFQGNSAPDKSGLPSDRFSAERTGGSVSTLTIQRTQQEDSAVYLCASSFSGPREQYFGPGTRLTVT.

The chain employs TRBV10-3 and TRBJ1-5; 8 bases are a match to TRBD1. With V trimmed by 10 bases and J by 4 bases, 6 bases remained unmatched. CDR3 size: 13 residues. CDR1 is ENHRY and CDR2 is SYGVKD in the germline V gene. The CDR3 is CANGQGLNQPQHF. DNA of the CDR3: TGTGCCAACGGACAGGGATTAAATCAGCCCCAGCATTTT.

This clonotype was detected a few times. The chain couples TRBV28 to TRBJ2-7, with TRBD1 identical over 10 bases. CDR1 is MDHEN and CDR2 is SYDVKM in the germline V gene. Unmatched junction bases numbered 8, after V lost 4 bases and J lost 2 bases. The CDR3 is made up of 16 amino acids. In DNA, the CDR3 is TGTGCCAGCAGTTACCCTGACAGGGGGCCTCCCTACGAGCAGTACTTC. Protein product: CASSYPDRGPPYEQYF.